Reported below is one TCR beta chain. Its cognate antigen has yet to be identified. Base qualities were left out, and no much larger clone turns up one base away. For TCR Vbeta sequencing, memory CD4+ T cells were sorted ex vivo from the peripheral blood of narcolepsy patients and healthy controls. The method behind the library was the immunoSEQ multiplex PCR assay. TCRdb obtained this table from immuneACCESS and retained in-frame rearrangements with V and J assigned. These tables miss some clones; where compared with another copy, unresolved V genes account for less than half of the shortfall, and the remainder is unexplained. Counted in this sample were around 34,000 clones; 79% of them appeared once. The ten biggest clones cover 3% to 4% of the sample. The record originates from a study of T cells in narcolepsy (dated by TCRdb to 2017 to 2018). A note on the overall study: The study enrolled patients with narcolepsy type 1 or type 2 (NT1, NT2) together with healthy control donors. To look for autoreactive T cells in narcolepsy patients that target self-antigens of hypocretin neurons (hypocretin, TRIB2), the study used TCR Vbeta sequencing to follow clonotypes in blood and CSF.

Relative to germline, V is 0 bases shorter and J is 7 bases shorter, with 4 bases between their ends. The cysteine opens and the phenylalanine closes a CDR3 of 12 amino acids. The DNA shown is the 36-base CDR3, in frame from base 1. The germline V gene provides CDR1 MNHEY and CDR2 SVGAGI. On the study overall, not on this receptor specifically: No sequences matching autoreactive T cell clones were contained in some blood memory CD4+ repertoires from patients and controls. Patients and controls had comparable numbers of sequenced blood memory CD4+ clonotypes, averaging about 39,000 and 35,000, respectively. Plots comparing CSF and blood CD4+ T cell clonotypes from the same patient highlighted HCRT-specific and TRIB2-specific autoreactive clonotypes. Autoreactive clonotypes were reported to be detected serially in the blood of the same patients and of different patients, but not in the blood of healthy controls.

The source material was memory (CD45RA-) CD4+ T cells from blood. What the cell subset or site label conveys for this sample: memory T cells sorted ex vivo from peripheral blood. The origin of this receptor is a human donor in good health. The rearrangement combines TRBV6-5 with TRBJ2-1; the D gene is unclear. For the CDR3, the sequence is CASSYSGNEQFF. Here is the DNA: TGTGCCAGCAGTTACTCCGGAAATGAGCAGTTCTTC.